A single T cell receptor (beta chain) is shown here with its context. Its antigen remains unidentified. Nominally healthy donors were sampled, though unrecorded immune exposures were likely. The sample belongs to a study of cytomegalovirus exposure and HLA in healthy donors. Study-level background: The study's early data release held some 85 million unique TCRs from HLA-typed donors.

Study observations and caveats: While the bulk of TCR sequences proved rare, some public TCRs turned up in many donors.

With 60 Vbeta and 13 Jbeta primers, the PCR was carried out. Only in-frame clones appear in the TCRdb table, and some are missing; sequencing was by immunoSEQ multiplex PCR. This repertoire comprises about 140,000 clones; its ten largest clones make up under 2.5%. The CDR3 consists of 13 residues. The V and J ends lost 0 bases and 9 bases respectively, with 9 bases between them. The germline V gene has CDR1 SGHVS and CDR2 FNYEAQ. This sequence originates from a woman aged 18-29 years in good health and CMV-seronegative. The chain has TRBV7-6 and TRBJ1-5; D unclear. The sequenced material came from PBMCs. Here the CDR3 DNA reads TGTGCCAGCAGCTTAGCGGCCCCTGGGCCCCAGCATTTT. Protein product: CASSLAAPGPQHF.